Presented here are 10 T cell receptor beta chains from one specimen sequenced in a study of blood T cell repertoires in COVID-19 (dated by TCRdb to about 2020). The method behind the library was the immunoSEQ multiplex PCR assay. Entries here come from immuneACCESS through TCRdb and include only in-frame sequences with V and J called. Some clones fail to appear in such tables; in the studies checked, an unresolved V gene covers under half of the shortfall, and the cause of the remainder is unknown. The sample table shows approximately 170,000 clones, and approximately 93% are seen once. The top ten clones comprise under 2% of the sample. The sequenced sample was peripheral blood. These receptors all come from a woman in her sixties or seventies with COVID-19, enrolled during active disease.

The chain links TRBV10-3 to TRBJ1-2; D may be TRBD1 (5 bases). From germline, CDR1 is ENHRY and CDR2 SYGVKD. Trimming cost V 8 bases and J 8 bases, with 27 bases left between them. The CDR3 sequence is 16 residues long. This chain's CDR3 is CAIWAPGEGRSEGYTF. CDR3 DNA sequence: TGTGCCATCTGGGCTCCGGGGGAGGGAAGGAGCGAGGGCTACACCTTC.

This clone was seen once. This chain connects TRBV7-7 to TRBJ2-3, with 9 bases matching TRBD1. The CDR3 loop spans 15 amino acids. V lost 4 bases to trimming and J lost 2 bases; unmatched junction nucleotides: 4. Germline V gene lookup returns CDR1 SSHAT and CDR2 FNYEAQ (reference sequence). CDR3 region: CASSSGTGNTDTQYF. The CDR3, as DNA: TGTGCCAGCAGCTCTGGGACAGGGAACACAGATACGCAGTATTTT. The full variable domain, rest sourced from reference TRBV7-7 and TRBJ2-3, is GAGVSQSPRYKVTKRGQDVTLRCDPISSHATLYWYQQALGQGPEFLTYFNYEAQPDKSGLPSDRFSAERPEGSISTLTIQRTEQRDSAMYRCASSSGTGNTDTQYFGPGTRLTVL.

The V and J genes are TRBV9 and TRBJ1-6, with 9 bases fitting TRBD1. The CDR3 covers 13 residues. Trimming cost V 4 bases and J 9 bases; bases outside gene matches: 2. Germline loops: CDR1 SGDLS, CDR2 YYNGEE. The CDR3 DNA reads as TGTGCCAGCAGCTTGGGACAGGGTTCACCCCTCCACTTT. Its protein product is CASSLGQGSPLHF. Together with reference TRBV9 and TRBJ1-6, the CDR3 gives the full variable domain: DSGVTQTPKHLITATGQRVTLRCSPRSGDLSVYWYQQSLDQGLQFLIQYYNGEERAKGNILERFSAQQFPDLHSELNLSSLELGDSALYFCASSLGQGSPLHFGNGTRLTVT.

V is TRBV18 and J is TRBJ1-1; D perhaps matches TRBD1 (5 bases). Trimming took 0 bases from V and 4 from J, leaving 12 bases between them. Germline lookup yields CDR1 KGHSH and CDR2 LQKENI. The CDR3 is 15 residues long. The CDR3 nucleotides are TGTGCCAGCTCACCACCGTCCAGGGCTGGCACTGAAGCTTTCTTT. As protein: CASSPPSRAGTEAFF. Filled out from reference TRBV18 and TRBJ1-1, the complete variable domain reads NAGVMQNPRHLVRRRGQEARLRCSPMKGHSHVYWYRQLPEEGLKFMVYLQKENIIDESGMPKERFSAEFPKEGPSILRIQQVVRGDSAAYFCASSPPSRAGTEAFFGQGTRLTVV.

CDR3 region: CSALAVGTQYF. In DNA form, the CDR3 reads TGCAGTGCCCTAGCGGTCGGTACGCAGTATTTT. This rearrangement joins TRBV20-1 to TRBJ2-3, with 7 bases fitting TRBD2. Losses at the gene ends were 6 bases for V and 8 bases for J; bases not matched to a gene: 5. The CDR3 loop spans 11 amino acids. CDR1 and CDR2 (germline): DFQATT, SNEGSKA (reference sequence).

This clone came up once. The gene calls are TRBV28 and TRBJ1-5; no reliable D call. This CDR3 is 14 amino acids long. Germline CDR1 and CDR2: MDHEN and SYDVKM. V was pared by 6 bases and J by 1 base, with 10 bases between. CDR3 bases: TGTGCCAGCAGGCCAGGTGGAAGCAATCAGCCCCAGCATTTT. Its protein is CASRPGGSNQPQHF.

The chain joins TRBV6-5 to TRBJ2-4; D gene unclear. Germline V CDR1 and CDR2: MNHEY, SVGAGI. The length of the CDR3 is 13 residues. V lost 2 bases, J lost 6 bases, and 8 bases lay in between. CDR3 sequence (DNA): TGTGCCAGCAGTTACGTTAACGGAAACATTCAGTACTTC. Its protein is CASSYVNGNIQYF.

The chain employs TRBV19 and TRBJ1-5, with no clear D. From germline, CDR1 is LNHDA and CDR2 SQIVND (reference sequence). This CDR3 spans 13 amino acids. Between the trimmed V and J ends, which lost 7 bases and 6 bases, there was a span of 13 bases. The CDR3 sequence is CASIGGHGQPQHF. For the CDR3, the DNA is TGTGCCAGTATCGGAGGCCACGGTCAGCCCCAGCATTTT.

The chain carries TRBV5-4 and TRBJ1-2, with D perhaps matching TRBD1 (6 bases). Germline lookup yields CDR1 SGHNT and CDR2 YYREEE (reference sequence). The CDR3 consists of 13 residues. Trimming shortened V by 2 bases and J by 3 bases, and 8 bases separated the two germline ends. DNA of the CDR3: TGTGCCAGCAGCTTTCCAGGGGACTATGGCTACACCTTC. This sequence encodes CASSFPGDYGYTF.

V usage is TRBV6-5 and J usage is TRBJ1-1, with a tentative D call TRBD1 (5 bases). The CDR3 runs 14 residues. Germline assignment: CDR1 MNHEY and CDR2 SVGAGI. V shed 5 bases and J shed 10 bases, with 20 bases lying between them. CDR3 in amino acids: CASSPPGLRERAFF. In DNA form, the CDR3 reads TGTGCCAGCAGTCCCCCGGGACTTCGGGAGCGAGCTTTCTTT.